The present TCR beta chain was sequenced within a study of blood T cell repertoires in COVID-19. Per the study methods: The assay estimated nucleated cells by amplifying reference gene primers. The method was immunoSEQ multiplex PCR; TCRdb's version includes in-frame clones alone and lacks a portion of them. That table gives V, J and clone size, and the DNA gave D and trimming. The sample shows about 92,000 clones, 75% to 85% of them seen only once. This CDR3 comprises 17 residues. V was clipped by 3 bases and J by 4 bases; unmatched bases: 14. CDR1 is MDHEN, CDR2 SYDVKM, per germline. The receptor was isolated from a woman between 65 and 79 years old with acute or convalescent COVID-19. Sequencing used peripheral blood. The genes are TRBV28 and TRBJ1-2; 7 nucleotides align to TRBD1. The CDR3: CASSLAPGQALGYGYTF. In nucleotides, the CDR3 is TGTGCCAGCAGTTTGGCCCCCGGACAGGCGCTTGGCTATGGCTACACCTTC.